The 24 T cell receptor beta chains below were found in one sample sequenced in a study of read filtering for tumor transcriptome and immune sequencing. This library used around 0.4 ug RNA and molecular barcoded adaptors spanning alpha/delta and beta/gamma chains. One entry per CDR3 protein results from TCRdb running MiXCR on the reads. The sample yields tens of thousands of distinct CDR3 sequences, about 19% seen once. The sequenced sample was a population of CD138-negative cells sorted from bone marrow. These receptors were obtained from a donor at least 40 years old with multiple myeloma.

This clonotype was seen ten or more times. The chain employs TRBV7-6 and TRBJ2-1; D ambiguous. Per the germline V gene, CDR1 is SGHVS and CDR2 is FNYEAQ. CDR3 length: 13 residues. V shed 0 bases and J shed 5 bases, with 5 bases lying between them. CDR3 in amino acids: CASSLAGDNEQFF. In DNA, the CDR3 is TGTGCCAGCAGCTTAGCCGGAGACAATGAGCAGTTCTTC.

This clonotype was counted many times. The genes are TRBV20-1 and TRBJ2-7; 7 positions match TRBD1. There are 14 residues in the CDR3. After removal of 1 base from V and 3 bases from J, the junction contained 6 bases not matched to a gene. CDR1 and CDR2 (germline): DFQATT, SNEGSKA (reference sequence). CDR3 sequence: CSARATGDLYEQYF. For the CDR3, the DNA is TGCAGTGCTAGAGCTACAGGGGACCTCTACGAGCAGTACTTC.

As to this clonotype: It may be a read error: a sequence one base away is much more abundant. The chain employs TRBV29-1 and TRBJ1-4; 7 bases match TRBD1. Germline CDR1 reads SQVTM; CDR2 reads ANQGSEA. This CDR3 region has 13 residues. Written as DNA, the CDR3 is TGCAGCGTCCAGGGGGTGGGTAATGAAAGACTGTTTTTT. Its protein product is CSVQGVGNERLFF.

A remark on this clonotype: A read error may produce the germline difference seen at one junction end. The J gene is TRBJ1-1, the V gene TRBV7-9, with a weak D call TRBD1 (6 bases). CDR1 SEHNR and CDR2 FQNEAQ come from the germline V gene (reference sequence). The CDR3 spans 15 residues. The CDR3 here is CASSRGDRIRTEASF. CDR3 nucleotide sequence: TGTGCCAGCAGCCGAGGAGACAGGATCAGGACTGAAGCTTCCTTT.

At least ten counts were recorded for this clonotype. The chain joins TRBV27 to TRBJ2-1, with no clear D. Trimming left V 10 bases short and J 10 bases short, with 8 bases between. The germline gives CDR1 MNHEY, CDR2 SMNVEV (reference sequence). The CDR3 spans 9 residues. As DNA, the CDR3 is TGTGCCATTGGACCAGAGCAGTTCTTC. Its protein product is CAIGPEQFF.

This clonotype was seen at least ten times. The chain carries TRBV28 and TRBJ2-4; tentatively, D is TRBD1 (5 bases). The CDR3 runs to 12 residues. The V gene's germline CDR1 is MDHEN and CDR2 SYDVKM. The V end was cut by 5 bases, the J end by 6 bases, with 8 bases between. The CDR3 spells CASSPGRNIQYF. The DNA for the CDR3 is TGTGCCAGCAGTCCAGGGCGAAACATTCAGTACTTC. Full variable domain (outside the CDR3, taken from reference TRBV28 and TRBJ2-4): DVKVTQSSRYLVKRTGEKVFLECVQDMDHENMFWYRQDPGLGLRLIYFSYDVKMKEKGDIPEGYSVSREKKERFSLILESASTNQTSMYLCASSPGRNIQYFGAGTRLSVL.

This clonotype has at least ten counts. The DNA for the CDR3 is TGTGCCAGCAGGGGGAGTGGAAACTATGGCTACACCTTC. Residues: CASRGSGNYGYTF. The chain combines TRBV6-2 or TRBV6-3 with TRBJ1-2; D is unclear. Trimming stripped 6 bases from V and 2 bases from J, with 10 bases between. Germline lookup yields CDR1 MNHEY and CDR2 SVGEGT. There are 13 residues in the CDR3.

This clonotype has a count of ten or more. The gene calls are TRBV5-1 and TRBJ2-4; 9 bases line up with TRBD1. V was pared by 4 bases and J by 0 bases, with 5 bases of the junction left unmatched. The germline CDR1 and CDR2 sequences are SGHRS and YFSETQ. The CDR3 has 16 residues. The CDR3 bases are TGCGCCAGCAGCCCCGGACAGGGGATAGCCAAAAACATTCAGTACTTC. This codes for CASSPGQGIAKNIQYF.

This clonotype was found many times. The V call is TRBV29-1, the J call TRBJ2-7; a weak D match, TRBD2 (6 bases). This CDR3 is 15 amino acids long. The V and J ends lost 3 bases and 5 bases respectively, with 20 bases between them. The germline V gene encodes CDR1 SQVTM and CDR2 ANQGSEA. The CDR3 sequence is CSVDGDGGVPDEQYF. In DNA, the CDR3 is TGCAGCGTTGACGGGGATGGAGGGGTACCAGACGAGCAGTACTTC.

On this clonotype: This CDR3 fails to terminate in the conserved phenylalanine or tryptophan, so it likely reflects a read error. J is TRBJ2-1 and V is TRBV14; TRBD1 aligns across 8 bases. This CDR3 is built from 17 residues. Germline V gene data show CDR1 as SGHDN and CDR2 as FVKESK. As DNA, the CDR3 is TGTGCCAGCAGCCAAGGCCGGGGGACAGGAGCCTACAGTGAGCAGTTCCTC. It translates to CASSQGRGTGAYSEQFL.

Many counts were recorded for this clonotype. This chain's CDR3 is CASSLEAGLRTSSYNEQFF. CDR3 nucleotide sequence: TGCGCCAGCAGCTTGGAGGCTGGACTCCGGACTAGCTCCTACAATGAGCAGTTCTTC. This sequence joins TRBV5-1 and TRBJ2-1; 7 positions agree with TRBD2. J was trimmed by 0 bases and V by 0 bases; bases with no gene match: 12. Germline assignment: CDR1 SGHRS and CDR2 YFSETQ. This CDR3 has 19 residues.

Ten or more counts support this clonotype. The gene calls are TRBV6-6 and TRBJ1-1, with D perhaps TRBD1 (6 bases). This CDR3 spans 12 amino acids. Germline-derived CDR1 and CDR2 are MNHNY and SVGAGI (reference sequence). V lost 5 bases and J lost 10, with 14 bases in between. The CDR3 loop is CASSLQGSRAFF. The CDR3 coding sequence is TGTGCCAGCAGTCTACAGGGTTCACGAGCTTTCTTT.

In its sample, this clonotype is medium-sized (0.01 to 0.1%). The chain recombines TRBV6-5 with TRBJ1-1; maybe TRBD1 (6 bases). V shed 2 bases and J shed 4 bases, with 8 bases lying between them. Germline V gene lookup returns CDR1 MNHEY and CDR2 SVGAGI. The CDR3 is 13 amino acids. CDR3 DNA sequence: TGTGCCAGCAGTTACGGAGGGGGCACTGAAGCTTTCTTT. This sequence encodes CASSYGGGTEAFF.

About this clonotype itself: A much bigger clone sits one base away, suggesting this may be a read error. V is TRBV7-9 and J is TRBJ2-5; D is undetermined. The CDR3 covers 13 residues. The germline V gene has CDR1 SEHNR and CDR2 FQNEAQ (reference sequence). CDR3: CAGRPSIQVTQYF. The CDR3 region has the DNA TGTGCCGGCAGACCATCAATCCAGGTGACCCAGTACTTC.

Regarding this clonotype: One end of the junction varies from germline; a read error may be responsible. The genes are TRBV19 and TRBJ2-1, with TRBD2 as a possible D gene (6 bases). From germline, CDR1 is LNHDA and CDR2 SQIVND (reference sequence). The CDR3 runs to 15 residues. CDR3 nucleotides: TGTGCCACTACCCGGAGCCGGGCCGCGGGGAATGTGCAGTTCTTC. This codes for CATTRSRAAGNVQFF.

This chain connects TRBV20-1 to TRBJ2-1, with TRBD2 identical over 7 bases. The CDR3 totals 15 residues. Germline assignment: CDR1 DFQATT and CDR2 SNEGSKA (reference sequence). Trimming cost V 0 bases and J 5 bases; bases outside gene matches: 7. CDR3 nucleotide sequence: TGCAGTGCTAGAGAAGCTAGCGGACTTAACAATGAGCAGTTCTTC. Amino acids: CSAREASGLNNEQFF.

This clonotype was seen repeatedly, ten times or more. This sequence joins TRBV4-3 and TRBJ1-4; 10 bases map to TRBD1. V was pared by 0 bases and J by 13 bases, with 8 bases of the junction left unmatched. This CDR3 comprises 15 residues. Germline assignment: CDR1 LGHNA and CDR2 YSLEER. As DNA, the CDR3 is TGCGCCAGCAGCCAAGATACGGGACAGGGGAGGGGACTGTTTTTT. It specifies CASSQDTGQGRGLFF.

This clonotype was counted ten times or more. The chain links TRBV18 to TRBJ2-1; D unresolved. The germline V gene has CDR1 KGHSH and CDR2 LQKENI. Trimming cost V 3 bases and J 9 bases, with 15 bases left between them. The CDR3 runs to 14 residues. The CDR3 DNA is TGTGCCAGCTCACCGAGAACAGATTTCACTGAGCAGTTCTTC. Amino acid sequence: CASSPRTDFTEQFF.

This clonotype has ten or more counts. The chain carries TRBV29-1 and TRBJ2-1, with 10 positions matching TRBD2. The CDR3 totals 14 residues. With 7 bases clipped from V and 4 bases from J, the junction kept 7 bases outside the gene matches. CDR1 and CDR2 (germline): SQVTM, ANQGSEA. The CDR3 is CSGERLAGYNEQFF. The CDR3 DNA follows: TGCAGCGGAGAACGACTAGCGGGTTACAATGAGCAGTTCTTC.

This clonotype was detected many times. The V gene is TRBV18, the J gene TRBJ2-1; TRBD2 matches at 8 bases. Germline assignment: CDR1 KGHSH and CDR2 LQKENI. V lost 6 bases to trimming and J lost 6 bases; unmatched junction nucleotides: 13. The CDR3 is 16 amino acids. This CDR3 reads CASSPPGGIPSNEQFF. The DNA of the CDR3 is TGTGCCAGCTCCCCTCCGGGGGGGATCCCCTCCAATGAGCAGTTCTTC.

This clonotype was found many times. No conserved phenylalanine or tryptophan ends this CDR3, so it is likely a read error. The CDR3 DNA follows: TGTGCCAGCATCCCCGGGAGCGGGAGCATCTCGTATGAGCAGTTCTCC. This sequence encodes CASIPGSGSISYEQFS. This sequence joins TRBV7-9 and TRBJ2-1, with 8 bases identical to TRBD2. CDR3 length: 16 residues. Germline assignment: CDR1 SEHNR and CDR2 FQNEAQ (reference sequence). The trim removed 7 bases at V and 8 bases at J, leaving 16 bases unmatched.

In this sample, this clonotype turned up a few times. This chain uses TRBV7-2 with TRBJ1-5; no clear D gene. The CDR3 totals 13 residues. Deletions cut 5 bases from V and 8 bases from J, with 13 bases between. Germline V lookup: CDR1 SGHTA, CDR2 FQGNSA. CDR3 DNA sequence: TGTGCCAGCAGCCCGAACTTTGGGGAGCCCCAGCATTTT. Translating gives CASSPNFGEPQHF. Together with reference TRBV7-2 and TRBJ1-5, the CDR3 gives the full variable domain: GAGVSQSPSNKVTEKGKDVELRCDPISGHTALYWYRQSLGQGLEFLIYFQGNSAPDKSGLPSDRFSAERTGGSVSTLTIQRTQQEDSAVYLCASSPNFGEPQHFGDGTRLSIL.

At least ten counts were recorded for this clonotype. This chain uses TRBV12-3 or TRBV12-4 with TRBJ2-7; possible D gene TRBD1, 7 bases. Trimming took 5 bases from V and 4 from J, leaving 18 bases between them. The CDR3 extends over 15 amino acids. CDR3: CASSIRQGGPYEQYF. The CDR3 DNA reads TGTGCCAGCAGTATCCGACAGGGAGGCCCTTACGAGCAGTACTTC.

As regards this clonotype: A read error may explain this, as a much larger clone is one base away. Without the conserved terminal phenylalanine or tryptophan, this CDR3 likely stems from a read error. This chain links TRBV7-6 with TRBJ2-7, with D possibly matching TRBD1 (5 bases). Germline-derived CDR1 and CDR2 are SGHVS and FNYEAQ. Deletions cut 6 bases from V and 2 bases from J, with 14 bases between. CDR3 size: 14 residues. The CDR3 nucleotides read TGTGCCAGCAGTCAAGGGGCGGTAGCCTACGAGCAGTACCTC. Protein product: CASSQGAVAYEQYL.